This TCR beta chain was retrieved from a study of cytomegalovirus exposure and HLA in healthy donors. Whole-study results and caveats: Specific recognition of CMV antigens was confirmed in vitro for a few chains (all CMV-associated).

Details on this clone: The antigen remains undetermined.

This table comes from immunoSEQ multiplex PCR, and its TCRdb copy is limited to in-frame clones, with some not included. The sample lists over 200,000 clones, almost 90% occurring once. The CDR3 runs to 13 residues. V lost 4 bases and J 4 bases, leaving 8 bases between the germline ends. In germline, CDR1 is MNHNS, CDR2 SASEGT. V usage is TRBV6-1 and J usage is TRBJ1-5, with D possibly being TRBD1 (6 bases). Sequenced material: PBMCs. The TCR sequence derives from a woman younger than 35 in good health and CMV-seronegative. Written as DNA, the CDR3 is TGTGCCAGCAGTGCCGACAGGAATCAGCCCCAGCATTTT. Its protein product is CASSADRNQPQHF.